Presented here are 28 T cell receptor beta chains from one specimen sequenced in a study of T cell responses to AZD1222 COVID-19 vaccine. The table came from immunoSEQ multiplex PCR; TCRdb's copy has only in-frame clones and leaves some out. The sample has about 130,000 clones, roughly 93% seen once. The sequences come from peripheral blood, collected 28 days after the second AZD1222 dose. These TCRs come from an adult who received the AZD1222 COVID-19 vaccine.

This rearrangement joins TRBV2 to TRBJ1-5; D might be TRBD1 (6 bases). This CDR3 has 14 amino acids. Germline V gene sequence: CDR1 SNHLY, CDR2 FYNNEI. The V and J ends lost 6 bases and 2 bases respectively, with 11 bases between them. The CDR3 loop is CASRSRGGNQPQHF. CDR3 DNA: TGTGCCAGCAGGTCCAGGGGTGGCAATCAGCCCCAGCATTTT.

The CDR3 protein is CASSPGDLYNEQFF. The CDR3 DNA reads as TGTGCCAGCAGCCCCGGGGACCTATACAATGAGCAGTTCTTC. The genes are TRBV28 and TRBJ2-1; D may match TRBD1 or TRBD2 (5 bases each). The V and J ends lost 6 bases and 4 bases respectively, with 13 bases between them. Germline values: CDR1 MDHEN, CDR2 SYDVKM. The CDR3 sequence is 14 residues long.

In its sample, this clone was seen once. The genes are TRBV7-2 and TRBJ2-5; D may be TRBD1 (6 bases). Germline V gene lookup returns CDR1 SGHTA and CDR2 FQGNSA. This CDR3 is built from 19 residues. The V gene lost 2 bases and the J gene lost 2 bases, with 24 bases spanning the gap. For the CDR3, the DNA is TGTGCCAGCAGCTTAAGAGGATGGACAGACATCCAAAAACAAGAGACCCAGTACTTC. Amino acid sequence: CASSLRGWTDIQKQETQYF.

This chain connects TRBV6-6 to TRBJ1-5, with D possibly being TRBD1 (5 bases). CDR3 size: 15 residues. Germline V gene lookup returns CDR1 MNHNY and CDR2 SVGAGI (reference sequence). V lost 4 bases to trimming and J lost 6 bases, with 16 bases between them. Here the CDR3 reads CASSFEAPGGQPQHF. The DNA of the CDR3 is TGTGCCAGCAGTTTCGAGGCCCCGGGGGGTCAGCCCCAGCATTTT.

The chain uses TRBV3-1 (or the pseudogene TRBV3-2) and TRBJ2-1; 10 nucleotides match TRBD1. The V and J ends lost 2 bases and 9 bases, in that order; junction bases with no gene match: 13. The CDR3 runs to 17 residues. The germline gives CDR1 LGHDT, CDR2 YNNKEL (reference sequence). CDR3 coding DNA: TGTGCCAGCAGCCAAATCTACCCCGGGACAGGGGTCAGTGAGCAGTTCTTC. The encoded protein is CASSQIYPGTGVSEQFF.

The chain combines TRBV9 with TRBJ2-7; D possibly corresponds to TRBD1 (5 bases). Germline loops: CDR1 SGDLS, CDR2 YYNGEE. The CDR3 is 14 amino acids. V was clipped by 4 bases and J by 4 bases, with 15 bases between them. CDR3 nucleotides: TGTGCCAGCAGCCCCTACTTCGGACATTACGAGCAGTACTTC. Encoded protein: CASSPYFGHYEQYF.

The gene calls are TRBV7-9 and TRBJ2-1; weak D call: TRBD1 (6 bases). CDR3 length equals 16 residues. V was shortened by 1 base and J by 4 bases, with 14 bases between the two germline ends. The germline V gene has CDR1 SEHNR and CDR2 FQNEAQ (reference sequence). CDR3 protein: CASSLVGQGYYNEQFF. CDR3 DNA sequence: TGTGCCAGCAGCTTAGTAGGGCAGGGGTATTACAATGAGCAGTTCTTC.

The V gene is TRBV11-1, the J gene TRBJ1-1, with 9 bases identical to TRBD1. Looked up from germline, CDR1 is SGHAT and CDR2 is FQDESV (reference sequence). Unmatched junction bases numbered 13, after V lost 6 bases and J lost 5 bases. This CDR3 comprises 16 residues. CDR3 region: CASREAAGTGHTEAFF. CDR3 nucleotide sequence: TGTGCCAGCAGGGAGGCCGCCGGGACAGGGCATACTGAAGCTTTCTTT. The full variable domain, rest sourced from reference TRBV11-1 and TRBJ1-1, is EAEVAQSPRYKITEKSQAVAFWCDPISGHATLYWYRQILGQGPELLVQFQDESVVDDSQLPKDRFSAERLKGVDSTLKIQPAELGDSAMYLCASREAAGTGHTEAFFGQGTRLTVV.

The chain couples TRBV2 to TRBJ2-1, with 7 positions matching TRBD2. Looked up from germline, CDR1 is SNHLY and CDR2 is FYNNEI. The CDR3 has 13 residues. V lost 9 bases and J lost 15; bases outside the gene matches: 17. The chain's CDR3 is CARAPAGRYDAFF. CDR3 DNA sequence: TGTGCCAGAGCGCCAGCGGGGAGGTATGATGCGTTCTTC.

This clone was recorded once. The CDR3: CASSQPMRQGRGSQYF. For the CDR3, the DNA is TGCGCCAGCAGCCAACCTATGAGGCAGGGCCGCGGTTCGCAGTATTTT. V and J are TRBV4-1 and TRBJ2-3, with D maybe TRBD1 (5 bases). Per the germline V gene, CDR1 is MGHRA and CDR2 is YSYEKL. The CDR3 spans 16 residues. V lost 2 bases and J 10 bases, leaving 22 bases between the germline ends.

This clone came up once. J is TRBJ1-1 and V is TRBV29-1; D ambiguous. Trimming removed 4 bases from V and 5 bases from J, with 8 bases in between. The CDR3 length is 11 residues. Germline V lookup: CDR1 SQVTM, CDR2 ANQGSEA. The CDR3 protein is CSVVSETEAFF. The CDR3 DNA follows: TGCAGCGTTGTTTCTGAGACTGAAGCTTTCTTT.

DNA for the CDR3: TGTGCCAGCAGTTACGCCACAGTACAACACGAGCAGTACTTC. It translates to CASSYATVQHEQYF. The gene calls are TRBV6-5 and TRBJ2-7; no firm D call. There are 14 residues in the CDR3. Germline CDR1 is MNHEY and CDR2 is SVGAGI. With 2 bases removed from V and 5 bases from J, the gap between germline ends came to 13 bases.

This clone was seen only a few times. The chain recombines TRBV5-5 with TRBJ2-7, with D maybe TRBD1 (5 bases). With 4 bases removed from V and 2 bases from J, the gap between germline ends came to 13 bases. Germline V lookup: CDR1 SGHKS, CDR2 YYEKEE (reference sequence). This CDR3 is 14 amino acids long. As DNA, the CDR3 is TGTGCCAGCAGCGTCGCTAGGGGAACCTACGAGCAGTACTTC. Its translation is CASSVARGTYEQYF.

The rearrangement uses TRBV7-2 and TRBJ1-2; D remains ambiguous. This CDR3 region has 12 residues. Germline values: CDR1 SGHTA, CDR2 FQGNSA. Trimming cost V 3 bases and J 7 bases, with 9 bases left between them. The CDR3 DNA reads as TGTGCCAGCAGCTTGCGGGGTACTGGCTACACCTTC. It is translated as CASSLRGTGYTF.

The chain couples TRBV9 to TRBJ2-3; TRBD2 aligns across 7 bases. Looked up from germline, CDR1 is SGDLS and CDR2 is YYNGEE. The length of the CDR3 is 14 residues. V shed 6 bases, J shed 1 base, and the junction held 5 bases outside the gene matches. CDR3 residues: CASTLGGGTDTQYF. The CDR3 DNA reads TGTGCCAGCACGCTGGGGGGGGGCACAGATACGCAGTATTTT.

The CDR3 loop is CASSRFLQKNTEAFF. The CDR3 region has the DNA TGTGCCAGCTCACGGTTTCTACAGAAGAACACTGAAGCTTTCTTT. The chain carries TRBV18 and TRBJ1-1; D ambiguous. V dropped 4 bases and J dropped 1 base, with 13 bases sitting between them. The germline gives CDR1 KGHSH, CDR2 LQKENI. The CDR3 has 15 residues.

The rearrangement uses TRBV13 and TRBJ1-3, with a possible D match to TRBD1 (6 bases). This CDR3 is 16 amino acids long. Between the trimmed V and J ends, which lost 8 bases and 4 bases, there was a span of 21 bases. The germline gives CDR1 PRHDT, CDR2 FYEKMQ (reference sequence). This CDR3 reads CASRSQIQGTGNTIYF. The CDR3 DNA is TGTGCCAGCCGCAGCCAAATACAGGGTACCGGAAACACCATATATTTT.

The chain joins TRBV11-3 to TRBJ1-1; D is unresolved. The ends were cut back, 8 bases at V and 0 bases at J, with 10 bases in the middle. Germline-derived CDR1 and CDR2 are SGHNT and YENEEA. This CDR3 spans 13 amino acids. Written as DNA, the CDR3 is TGTGCCAGCGGCTGGTATATGAACACTGAAGCTTTCTTT. It codes for CASGWYMNTEAFF.

This clone was seen a handful of times. The chain has TRBV5-1 and TRBJ2-2, with 10 bases lining up with TRBD1. With 3 bases clipped from V and 0 bases from J, the junction kept 2 bases outside the gene matches. Germline V gene sequence: CDR1 SGHRS, CDR2 YFSETQ. There are 16 residues in the CDR3. The CDR3: CASSSGTGANTGELFF. CDR3 nucleotides: TGCGCCAGCAGCTCCGGGACAGGGGCGAACACCGGGGAGCTGTTTTTT.

V is TRBV6-2 or TRBV6-3 and J is TRBJ1-5; D is possibly TRBD1 (5 bases). V lost 0 bases and J 4 bases, leaving 13 bases between the germline ends. The length of the CDR3 is 16 residues. CDR1 and CDR2 (germline): MNHEY, SVGEGT. CDR3 coding DNA: TGTGCCAGCAGTTACTCCCGGGACGGCGGGAATCAGCCCCAGCATTTT. Amino acids: CASSYSRDGGNQPQHF.

The gene calls are TRBV19 and TRBJ1-2, with D possibly matching TRBD1 (5 bases). CDR3 size: 11 residues. The V gene's germline CDR1 is LNHDA and CDR2 SQIVND (reference sequence). With 6 bases removed from V and 8 bases from J, the gap between germline ends came to 10 bases. CDR3 region: CASRSGQGYTF. The CDR3 DNA is TGTGCCAGTAGGTCAGGGCAAGGCTACACCTTC.

The chain has TRBV6-5 and TRBJ1-5; a weak D match, TRBD1 (5 bases). This CDR3 comprises 15 residues. Germline V gene data show CDR1 as MNHEY and CDR2 as SVGAGI. Trimming removed 3 bases from V and 6 bases from J, with 15 bases in between. CDR3 sequence: CASSYVGVGRQPQHF. In DNA, the CDR3 is TGTGCCAGCAGTTATGTGGGGGTTGGTCGTCAGCCCCAGCATTTT.

The rearrangement links TRBV7-9 to TRBJ1-4; D is possibly TRBD1 (5 bases). Germline assignment: CDR1 SEHNR and CDR2 FQNEAQ (reference sequence). The CDR3 extends over 15 amino acids. V was shortened by 3 bases and J by 3 bases, with 11 bases between the two germline ends. Written as DNA, the CDR3 is TGTGCCAGCAGCTTGGGACCGGCGGCTAATGAAAAACTGTTTTTT. This translates into CASSLGPAANEKLFF. Combining the CDR3 with reference TRBV7-9 and TRBJ1-4 gives the whole variable domain DTGVSQNPRHKITKRGQNVTFRCDPISEHNRLYWYRQTLGQGPEFLTYFQNEAQLEKSRLLSDRFSAERPKGSFSTLEIQRTEQGDSAMYLCASSLGPAANEKLFFGSGTQLSVL.

The V call is TRBV14, the J call TRBJ1-1; 7 bases are shared with TRBD1. Germline CDR1 and CDR2: SGHDN and FVKESK. The J segment lost 9 bases and the V segment lost 5 bases, leaving 9 bases of the junction unmatched. The CDR3 is made up of 13 amino acids. The CDR3 loop is CASSYGQESQAFF. CDR3 sequence (DNA): TGTGCCAGCAGCTATGGACAGGAAAGTCAAGCTTTCTTT.

The rearrangement links TRBV6-2 or TRBV6-3 to TRBJ2-2; TRBD2 aligns across 13 bases. CDR1 is MNHEY, CDR2 SVGEGT, per germline. V dropped 5 bases and J dropped 6; count of bases not matched to a gene: 3. There are 15 residues in the CDR3. The DNA for the CDR3 is TGTGCCAGCAGTCTGACTAGCGGGGGGTCCGGGGAGCTGTTTTTT. Its protein is CASSLTSGGSGELFF.

This chain links TRBV15 with TRBJ1-2, with D perhaps matching TRBD1 (6 bases). The CDR3 is made up of 15 amino acids. In germline, CDR1 is LNHNV, CDR2 YYDKDF (reference sequence). Trimming took off 1 base at V and 4 bases at J, with 13 bases between the two ends. CDR3 protein: CATSRGLGGSYGYTF. The CDR3 nucleotides are TGTGCCACCAGCAGAGGACTCGGGGGCTCCTATGGCTACACCTTC.

The chain employs TRBV7-9 and TRBJ2-7, with 8 nucleotides matching TRBD2. There are 15 residues in the CDR3. The ends lost 5 bases at V and 4 bases at J; junction bases unmatched: 10. The germline CDR1 and CDR2 sequences are SEHNR and FQNEAQ (reference sequence). CDR3 bases: TGTGCCAGCAGCACCCCCGGGGGGGTGGCATACGAGCAGTACTTC. Translating it yields CASSTPGGVAYEQYF.

CDR3 coding DNA: TGTGCCAGCTCAACTCCGGGACGGAATGAAAAACTGTTTTTT. Residues: CASSTPGRNEKLFF. This chain uses TRBV18 with TRBJ1-4, with D perhaps TRBD1 (5 bases). The CDR3 length is 14 residues. Trimming took off 5 bases at V and 5 bases at J, with 12 bases between the two ends. The V gene's germline CDR1 is KGHSH and CDR2 LQKENI.